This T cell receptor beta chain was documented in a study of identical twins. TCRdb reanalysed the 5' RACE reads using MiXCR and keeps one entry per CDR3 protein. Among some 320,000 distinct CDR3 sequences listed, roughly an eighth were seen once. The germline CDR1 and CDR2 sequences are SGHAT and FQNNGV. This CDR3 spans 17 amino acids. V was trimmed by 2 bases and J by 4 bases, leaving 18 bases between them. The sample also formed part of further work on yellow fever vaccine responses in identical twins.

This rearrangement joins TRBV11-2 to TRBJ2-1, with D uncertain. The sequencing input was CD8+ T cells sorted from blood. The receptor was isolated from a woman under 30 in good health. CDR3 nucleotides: TGTGCCAGCAGCTTATACTCCATAAATACCCTTTACAATGAGCAGTTCTTC. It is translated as CASSLYSINTLYNEQFF.